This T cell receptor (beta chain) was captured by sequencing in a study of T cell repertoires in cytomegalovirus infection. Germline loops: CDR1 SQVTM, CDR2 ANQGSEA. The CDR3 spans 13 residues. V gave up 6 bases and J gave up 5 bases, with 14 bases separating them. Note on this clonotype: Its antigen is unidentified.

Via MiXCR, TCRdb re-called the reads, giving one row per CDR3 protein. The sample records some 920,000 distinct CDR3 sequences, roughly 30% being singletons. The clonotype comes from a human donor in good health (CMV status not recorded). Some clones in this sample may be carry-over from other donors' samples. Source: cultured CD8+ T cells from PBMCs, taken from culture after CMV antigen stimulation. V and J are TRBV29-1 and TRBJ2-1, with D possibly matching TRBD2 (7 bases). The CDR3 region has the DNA TGCAGCGTCGACCGGGGGGCCAACAATGAGCAGTTCTTC. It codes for CSVDRGANNEQFF.